A selection of T cell receptor beta chains follows, all from one sample in a study of blood T cell repertoires in COVID-19. Generated by immunoSEQ multiplex PCR, the TCRdb table keeps only in-frame clones and is missing some. The sample yields fewer than 300,000 clones, over 70% seen once. Sequencing was carried out using peripheral blood. Receptors were obtained from a human donor in a cohort sampled during active COVID-19. CDR3s include the opening cysteine and the closing phenylalanine or tryptophan. The order of the fields is D gene, J gene, V gene, CDR3 DNA, CDR3 protein. D genes are given only for firm matches.

>-|TRBJ2-7|TRBV28
TGTGCCAGCAGTTCCCAGGAGTCCTTAGGGGCCGAGCAGTACTTC
CASSSQESLGAEQYF
>TRBD1|TRBJ1-1|TRBV4-3
TGCGCCAGCAGCCATGACAGGGGGCGCGAAGCTTTCTTT
CASSHDRGREAFF
>-|TRBJ2-3|TRBV11-2
TGTGCCAGCAGTCATAGTGTCACAGATACGCAGTATTTT
CASSHSVTDTQYF
>TRBD2|TRBJ2-3|TRBV5-1
TGCGCCAGCAGCGGGAGACTAGCGGGATTCACAGATACGCAGTATTTT
CASSGRLAGFTDTQYF
>TRBD2|TRBJ2-2|TRBV4-2
TGTGCCAGCAGCCAACGTTTAGCGGGACTTTTGAACACCGGGGAGCTGTTTTTT
CASSQRLAGLLNTGELFF
>-|TRBJ2-7|TRBV9
TGTGCCAGCAGCGTAGGGTACAGCTCCTCCTACGAGCAGTACTTC
CASSVGYSSSYEQYF
>TRBD2|TRBJ2-3|TRBV7-2
TGTGCCAGCAGCCCCCAGCTAGGCGGGGGGGCGGATACGCAGTATTTT
CASSPQLGGGADTQYF
>-|TRBJ2-7|TRBV28
TGTGCCAGCAGCTCGATAAATCAGGGAAACGAGCAGTACTTC
CASSSINQGNEQYF
>TRBD2|TRBJ2-3|TRBV5-6
TGTGCCAGCAGCGCCCCCCTAGCGGCCTTTGTGGATACGCAGTATTTT
CASSAPLAAFVDTQYF
>-|TRBJ1-1|TRBV9
TGTGCCAGCAGCGTCCGATGGGAGTTCACTGAAGCTTTCTTT
CASSVRWEFTEAFF